A single sample is the source of the 11 T cell receptor beta chains below, sequenced in a study of cytomegalovirus exposure and HLA in healthy donors. Amplification used 60 Vbeta primers and 13 Jbeta primers. Data came from immunoSEQ multiplex PCR; TCRdb stores just in-frame clones and leaves some out. This table has around 150,000 clones, 60% to 80% appearing once. The sample was PBMCs. Receptors originate from a male donor in good health and CMV-seronegative.

J is TRBJ2-3 and V is TRBV6-5, with TRBD1 identical over 8 bases. V trimming: 7 bases; J trimming: 3 bases; junction bases outside the gene matches: 9. There are 15 residues in the CDR3. Germline V gene lookup returns CDR1 MNHEY and CDR2 SVGAGI. CDR3 sequence: CASTPSGGETDTQYF. Written as DNA, the CDR3 is TGTGCCAGCACCCCCTCAGGGGGCGAAACAGATACGCAGTATTTT.

CDR3 nucleotides: TGTGCCAGCAGCTTGGGGGGGGTAGCGTTCACCGGGGAGCTGTTTTTT. This codes for CASSLGGVAFTGELFF. The chain couples TRBV5-4 to TRBJ2-2, with D maybe TRBD2 (6 bases). The germline V gene has CDR1 SGHNT and CDR2 YYREEE (reference sequence). The CDR3 spans 16 residues. V was shortened by 0 bases and J by 4 bases, with 13 bases between the two germline ends.

The rearrangement links TRBV5-6 to TRBJ2-6; D unresolved. Germline values: CDR1 SGHDT, CDR2 YYEEEE. This CDR3 has 15 residues. V was shortened by 5 bases and J by 2 bases, with 11 bases between the two germline ends. In nucleotides, the CDR3 is TGTGCCAGCAGATTACAGCAGACTGGGGCCAACGTCCTGACTTTC. It specifies CASRLQQTGANVLTF.

V gene TRBV5-4 combines with J gene TRBJ2-5; 8 bases are shared with TRBD2. The J call may be faulty, since TRBJ2-7 better matches the DNA end. Germline assignment: CDR1 SGHNT and CDR2 YYREEE (reference sequence). The CDR3 sequence is 14 residues long. CDR3: CASSPSGSPYEQYF. CDR3 in DNA: TGTGCCAGCAGCCCAAGCGGGAGTCCCTACGAGCAGTACTTC.

V gene TRBV19 combines with J gene TRBJ2-3, with 11 bases that match TRBD1. This CDR3 region has 14 residues. CDR1 and CDR2 (germline): LNHDA, SQIVND (reference sequence). The ends lost 4 bases at V and 7 bases at J; junction bases unmatched: 4. The CDR3 DNA is TGTGCCAGTAGTAAGGACAGGGGGCTTAATACGCAGTATTTT. Encoded protein: CASSKDRGLNTQYF.

The rearrangement joins TRBV7-2 to TRBJ2-3; 13 bases line up with TRBD2. The ends lost 3 bases at V and 7 bases at J; junction bases unmatched: 13. The germline gives CDR1 SGHTA, CDR2 FQGNSA. This CDR3 has 18 amino acids. This chain's CDR3 is CASSFTSGRAFPPNTQYF. DNA for the CDR3: TGTGCCAGCAGCTTCACTAGCGGGAGGGCCTTTCCCCCAAATACGCAGTATTTT. The complete variable domain, with remaining parts taken from reference TRBV7-2 and TRBJ2-3, reads GAGVSQSPSNKVTEKGKDVELRCDPISGHTALYWYRQSLGQGLEFLIYFQGNSAPDKSGLPSDRFSAERTGGSVSTLTIQRTQQEDSAVYLCASSFTSGRAFPPNTQYFGPGTRLTVL.

J is TRBJ2-1 and V is TRBV7-9; a possible D gene is TRBD2 (5 bases). Trimming pared 1 base from V and 4 bases from J, leaving 14 bases between. CDR3 size: 16 residues. Germline values: CDR1 SEHNR, CDR2 FQNEAQ (reference sequence). This CDR3 reads CASSLVTAALYNEQFF. The CDR3 DNA follows: TGTGCCAGCAGCTTAGTCACAGCGGCTCTTTACAATGAGCAGTTCTTC.

The chain links TRBV19 to TRBJ1-5; D might be TRBD1 (5 bases). Per germline, CDR1 LNHDA and CDR2 SQIVND (reference sequence). CDR3 length equals 14 residues. Trimming removed 3 bases at V and 7 bases at J, with 13 bases between. The CDR3: CASSIMGKGQPQHF. The CDR3 bases are TGTGCCAGTAGTATTATGGGGAAGGGGCAGCCCCAGCATTTT.

The rearrangement joins TRBV23-1 to TRBJ2-7; D perhaps matches TRBD1 (6 bases). TRBV23-1 is designated an ORF whose function remains uncertain. V was shortened by 4 bases and J by 1 base, with 11 bases between the two germline ends. This CDR3 has 14 amino acids. CDR3 coding DNA: TGCGCCAGCAGTCCTCCAGGGGAGTCCTACGAGCAGTACTTC. It encodes CASSPPGESYEQYF.

This rearrangement joins TRBV6-4 to TRBJ2-2, with D possibly TRBD1 on 5 matching bases. V gave up 3 bases and J gave up 3 bases, with 5 bases separating them. The CDR3 has 13 residues. From germline, CDR1 is MRHNA and CDR2 SNTAGT. The CDR3 nucleotides read TGTGCCAGCAGTGAAGGGGACACCGGGGAGCTGTTTTTT. It yields the protein CASSEGDTGELFF.

This chain links TRBV7-3 with TRBJ1-1, with D possibly matching TRBD1 (5 bases). This CDR3 has 17 residues. From germline, CDR1 is SGHTA and CDR2 FQGTGA. V was clipped by 5 bases and J by 4 bases, with 23 bases between them. The CDR3 loop is CASSLRVGEEGCTEAFF. The CDR3 DNA reads as TGTGCCAGCAGCCTAAGGGTAGGGGAGGAGGGGTGCACTGAAGCTTTCTTT.